The sequence of this T cell receptor beta chain was determined in a study of CD8+CD57+ T cells in acquired aplastic anemia. Study details: Average DNA yield from sorted CD4+ and CD8+ cells was about 3.2 ug. Study-level points and caveats: Common to patients and controls were roughly 30 CD8+ CDR3 sequences.

In patients chosen for sequencing, flow cytometry had shown CD8+CD57+ cell expansion. The V end was cut by 0 bases, the J end by 0 bases, with 9 bases between. This CDR3 has 16 amino acids. The V gene's germline CDR1 is ENHRY and CDR2 SYGVKD. Regarding this clonotype: As yet, its antigen is unknown.

Genomic DNA acted as the template from which TCR beta VDJ combination and CDR3 sequence profiling were carried out. TCRdb redid the calling of the reads with MiXCR, one entry per CDR3 protein. The sample has some 92,000 distinct CDR3 sequences; roughly two thirds are singletons. The receptor was isolated from a human donor with aplastic anemia. The chain links TRBV10-3 to TRBJ1-3, with unresolved D. Sample: sorted CD4+, CD8+, or CD8+CD57+ T cells (not recorded which) from PBMCs. CDR3 in DNA: TGTGCCATCAGTGAGTCGTTAAGTAACTCTGGAAACACCATATATTTT. Its protein is CAISESLSNSGNTIYF.